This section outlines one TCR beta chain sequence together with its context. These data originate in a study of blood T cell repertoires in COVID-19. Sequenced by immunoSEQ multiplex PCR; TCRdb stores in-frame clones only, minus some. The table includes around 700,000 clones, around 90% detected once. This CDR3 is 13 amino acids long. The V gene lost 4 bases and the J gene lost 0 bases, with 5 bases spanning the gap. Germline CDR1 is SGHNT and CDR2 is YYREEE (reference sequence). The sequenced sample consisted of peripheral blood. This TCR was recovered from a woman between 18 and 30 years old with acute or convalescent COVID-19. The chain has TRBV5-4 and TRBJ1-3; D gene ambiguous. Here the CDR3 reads CASSLYSGNTIYF. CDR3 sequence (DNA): TGTGCCAGCAGCCTTTACTCTGGAAACACCATATATTTT.